This entry concerns a single T cell receptor beta chain. Primed by a sample-barcoded 5' primer and a J-beta primer mix, a second PCR proceeded for about 7 to 11 cycles. TCRdb ran MiXCR on the 5' RACE reads and lists one entry per CDR3 protein. This table has approximately 780,000 distinct CDR3 sequences, roughly 25% appearing once. These data belong to a study of blood T cells in healthy people across ages. Germline loops: CDR1 MDHEN, CDR2 SYDVKM. This CDR3 spans 17 amino acids. V was clipped by 1 base and J by 2 bases, with 14 bases between them. These same data were also listed under a study on T cells of mothers and their children.

The TCR was taken from a boy aged 5-17 years in good health. The specimen sequenced was blood. J is TRBJ1-4 and V is TRBV28, with a tentative D call TRBD1 (5 bases). Here the CDR3 reads CASSLFRKGPTNEKLFF. The CDR3 DNA reads TGTGCCAGCAGTTTATTTCGGAAGGGGCCTACTAATGAAAAACTGTTTTTT.